This T cell receptor beta chain was recorded in a study of blood T cells in healthy people across ages. The table lists this clonotype with a few counts. V lost 1 base and J lost 3, with 4 bases in between. This CDR3 is 13 amino acids long. Germline V lookup: CDR1 LNHNV, CDR2 YYDKDF (reference sequence). Through a sample-barcoded 5' primer and a J-beta primer mix, a second PCR was run for roughly 6 to 12 cycles. TCRdb re-called the 5' RACE reads through MiXCR, storing one row per CDR3 protein. The sample contains about a million distinct CDR3 sequences, roughly 48% of which appear only once. The sequenced sample consisted of blood. This clonotype was obtained from a man in his thirties or forties in good health. This rearrangement joins TRBV15 to TRBJ2-1; D remains unclear. The CDR3 sequence is CATSRVGYNEQFF. Here the CDR3 DNA reads TGTGCCACCAGCAGAGTTGGCTACAATGAGCAGTTCTTC.